The 2 T cell receptor beta chains given below trace back to one sample, sequenced in a study of cytomegalovirus exposure and HLA in healthy donors. A multiplex PCR was run with 60 Vbeta primers and 13 Jbeta primers. The method was immunoSEQ multiplex PCR; TCRdb's version includes in-frame clones alone and lacks a portion of them. The sample contains more than 65,000 clones, about 68% of which appear only once. The sample consisted of PBMCs. The receptor set was obtained from a woman in her 50s in good health and CMV-seropositive.

The chain joins TRBV5-1 to TRBJ2-5, with D perhaps matching TRBD2 (5 bases). Germline CDR1 is SGHRS and CDR2 is YFSETQ. V was clipped by 4 bases and J by 5 bases, with 9 bases between them. CDR3 size: 12 residues. Here the CDR3 reads CASSKLGETQYF. CDR3 DNA sequence: TGCGCCAGCAGCAAACTAGGGGAGACCCAGTACTTC.

J is TRBJ2-3 and V is TRBV2; TRBD1 might be the D (6 bases). The CDR3 is 14 residues long. The ends were cut back, 2 bases at V and 0 bases at J, with 6 bases in the middle. Germline V gives CDR1 SNHLY, CDR2 FYNNEI. The CDR3 region has the DNA TGTGCCAGCAGTGAACAGGGGAGCACAGATACGCAGTATTTT. Translating gives CASSEQGSTDTQYF.